This T cell receptor (beta chain) was documented in a study of OX40 agonist ivuxolimab in advanced cancers. General study points: Blood T cells, both CD4+ and CD8+, expanded clonally by week 6 at 0.1 to 3.0 mg/kg.

Profiled with immunoSEQ multiplex PCR; TCRdb holds only in-frame clones, not every one. The sample shows some 50,000 clones, nearly 85% of them seen only once. CDR3 length: 13 residues. Per germline, CDR1 GTSNPN and CDR2 SVGIG (reference sequence). V shed 3 bases and J shed 2 bases, with 10 bases lying between them. As concerns this clone: Its antigen is still unknown. Other DNA sequences from this sample encode an identical CDR3 as well.

This TCR came from an adult with an advanced solid tumor such as melanoma, head and neck, liver or kidney cancer. J is TRBJ1-2 and V is TRBV30; D is unresolved. The sample here was CD4+ or CD8+ T cells sorted from blood, taken in a trial of the OX40 agonist ivuxolimab. CDR3 in DNA: TGTGCCTGGAGCCTCGGGATCAACTATGGCTACACCTTC. It is translated as CAWSLGINYGYTF. The entire variable domain, with the rest obtained from reference TRBV30 and TRBJ1-2, is as follows: SQTIHQWPATLVQPVGSPLSLECTVEGTSNPNLYWYRQAAGRGLQLLFYSVGIGQISSEVPQNLSASRPQDRQFILSSKKLLLSDSGFYLCAWSLGINYGYTFGSGTRLTVV.